A single sample is the source of the 8 T cell receptor beta chains below, sequenced in a study of siplizumab effects on memory and regulatory T cells. TCRdb's table, derived via immunoSEQ multiplex PCR, lists solely in-frame clones and lacks some. The profile covers fewer than 11,000 clones, with about half appearing a single time and less than 25% taken by the ten largest. No cognate antigen is known for these TCRs. Coculture of mixed lymphocyte reaction cells was performed at 37°C for roughly 6 days. The sample taken for sequencing was CFSE-low (dividing) CD4+ T cells sorted from an allogeneic mixed lymphocyte reaction. All receptors come from a human donor in good health; the cells came from an allogeneic mixed lymphocyte reaction.

This chain links TRBV7-3 with TRBJ2-3; no definite D call. V dropped 5 bases and J dropped 0 bases, with 9 bases sitting between them. Germline CDR1 is SGHTA and CDR2 is FQGTGA. This CDR3 is built from 14 residues. The CDR3 sequence is CASSPTTSTDTQYF. In DNA form, the CDR3 reads TGTGCCAGCAGCCCAACCACTAGCACAGATACGCAGTATTTT.

This chain joins TRBV7-2 and TRBJ2-1, with D hard to call. Between the trimmed V and J ends, which lost 2 bases and 5 bases, there was a span of 16 bases. The germline V gene encodes CDR1 SGHTA and CDR2 FQGNSA. There are 16 residues in the CDR3. The CDR3, as DNA: TGTGCCAGCAGCTTACGCCCAGCAGGTCGTCACAATGAGCAGTTCTTC. Its translation is CASSLRPAGRHNEQFF.

This clone was recorded a few times. Other DNA sequences from this sample encode an identical CDR3 as well. The J gene is TRBJ2-7, the V gene TRBV5-1, with TRBD1 as a possible D gene (5 bases). CDR1 and CDR2 from the germline V gene are SGHRS and YFSETQ. Between the trimmed V and J ends, which lost 1 base and 0 bases, there was a span of 11 bases. The CDR3 consists of 15 residues. CDR3 DNA: TGCGCCAGCAGCTTGTTGGGTCAGGGCTCCTACGAGCAGTACTTC. Translating gives CASSLLGQGSYEQYF.

The chain is built from TRBV30 and TRBJ2-3, with a tentative D call TRBD1 (6 bases). V was pared by 1 base and J by 2 bases, with 10 bases between. CDR1 and CDR2 from the germline V gene are GTSNPN and SVGIG (reference sequence). The CDR3 has 14 amino acids. The chain's CDR3 is CAWSADRLTDTQYF. The CDR3 coding sequence is TGTGCCTGGAGTGCCGACAGGCTCACAGATACGCAGTATTTT. The full variable domain, with the rest looked up from reference TRBV30 and TRBJ2-3, is SQTIHQWPATLVQPVGSPLSLECTVEGTSNPNLYWYRQAAGRGLQLLFYSVGIGQISSEVPQNLSASRPQDRQFILSSKKLLLSDSGFYLCAWSADRLTDTQYFGPGTRLTVL.

This clone has only one observation. The V call is TRBV5-4, the J call TRBJ2-3, with TRBD2 matching 11 bases. V was clipped by 2 bases and J by 6 bases; unmatched bases: 5. Looked up from germline, CDR1 is SGHNT and CDR2 is YYREEE (reference sequence). There are 15 residues in the CDR3. CDR3 bases: TGTGCCAGCAGCTTTAGCGGGAGGGCCGGGGATACGCAGTATTTT. Its protein product is CASSFSGRAGDTQYF.

Note on this clone: Other nucleotide sequences from this sample produce the same CDR3. This chain joins TRBV7-9 and TRBJ1-6; D uncertain. The CDR3 spans 15 residues. From germline, CDR1 is SEHNR and CDR2 FQNEAQ (reference sequence). V was shortened by 5 bases and J by 0 bases, with 8 bases between the two germline ends. CDR3 in DNA: TGTGCCAGCAGCCCCGTGGGCTCCTATAATTCACCCCTCCACTTT. Amino acids: CASSPVGSYNSPLHF.

The gene calls are TRBV11-3 and TRBJ2-5; no reliable D call. V lost 6 bases to trimming and J lost 0 bases, with 14 bases between them. The CDR3 is made up of 15 amino acids. Germline assignment: CDR1 SGHNT and CDR2 YENEEA. CDR3 sequence: CASSPDGRNQETQYF. DNA for the CDR3: TGTGCCAGCAGTCCTGATGGGCGGAACCAAGAGACCCAGTACTTC.

The V gene is TRBV15, the J gene TRBJ1-1, with D unclear. Trimming took off 3 bases at V and 11 bases at J, with 16 bases between the two ends. CDR1 is LNHNV, CDR2 YYDKDF, per germline (reference sequence). This CDR3 spans 13 amino acids. The CDR3 DNA is TGTGCCACCAGCAGGGTTGAAACCTATACTGCTTTCTTT. The encoded protein is CATSRVETYTAFF.